This T cell receptor (beta chain) was captured by sequencing in a study of T-cell memory formation after mild COVID-19. V was shortened by 7 bases and J by 1 base, with 10 bases between the two germline ends. The CDR3 is 12 residues long. Per germline, CDR1 SQVTM and CDR2 ANQGSEA. Using constant-segment primers, 5'RACE produced TCR alpha and TCR beta cDNA libraries carrying sample barcodes and UMIs. A single record per CDR3 protein comes from TCRdb applying MiXCR to the 5' RACE reads. In the table there are tens of thousands of distinct CDR3 sequences, 16% of which are singletons. The rearrangement joins TRBV29-1 to TRBJ1-1; D not resolved. What was sequenced was PBMCs or a T cell subset sorted from them (not recorded which). The sequence derives from an adult woman who had mild COVID-19 (a few samples of this study predate the infection). Cell type and time point are not known. CDR3 sequence reads: CSGDGENTEAFF. The CDR3 bases are TGCAGCGGCGACGGAGAGAACACTGAAGCTTTCTTT.